Listed here are 32 T cell receptor beta chains from one sample, sequenced in a study of CD8+CD57+ T cells in acquired aplastic anemia. TCR beta VDJ and CDR3 profiles were obtained from a genomic DNA template. TCRdb redid the calling of the reads with MiXCR, one entry per CDR3 protein. The sample includes approximately 200,000 distinct CDR3 sequences, under 55% of them seen just once. In patients chosen for sequencing, flow cytometry had shown CD8+CD57+ cell expansion. Sequenced: sorted CD4+, CD8+, or CD8+CD57+ T cells (not recorded which) from PBMCs. These receptors all come from a human donor with aplastic anemia.

The chain is built from TRBV2 and TRBJ1-2; 9 nucleotides line up with TRBD1. Unmatched junction bases numbered 4, after V lost 5 bases and J lost 6 bases. The CDR3 runs 13 residues. Germline V gene lookup returns CDR1 SNHLY and CDR2 FYNNEI. CDR3 protein: CASSMGTGNGYTF. The DNA of the CDR3 is TGTGCCAGCAGTATGGGGACAGGGAATGGCTACACCTTC.

This chain uses TRBV7-2 with TRBJ1-5, with 9 nucleotides matching TRBD1. Germline V lookup: CDR1 SGHTA, CDR2 FQGNSA. CDR3 length equals 18 residues. J lost 0 bases, V lost 2 bases, and 8 bases had no gene match. The CDR3 region has the DNA TGTGCCAGCAGCTTAAGGCCCGGGACAGGGTATAGCAATCAGCCCCAGCATTTT. Translation gives CASSLRPGTGYSNQPQHF. The entire variable domain, with the rest obtained from reference TRBV7-2 and TRBJ1-5, is as follows: GAGVSQSPSNKVTEKGKDVELRCDPISGHTALYWYRQSLGQGLEFLIYFQGNSAPDKSGLPSDRFSAERTGGSVSTLTIQRTQQEDSAVYLCASSLRPGTGYSNQPQHFGDGTRLSIL.

The chain links TRBV5-1 to TRBJ2-5; 11 bases are a match to TRBD2. CDR1 SGHRS and CDR2 YFSETQ come from the germline V gene. With 0 bases clipped from V and 5 bases from J, the junction kept 6 bases outside the gene matches. CDR3 length: 16 residues. The CDR3 DNA reads as TGCGCCAGCAGCTTGGCCGTTCTAGCGGGGGGCGAGACCCAGTACTTC. Its protein is CASSLAVLAGGETQYF.

This clonotype was counted many times. V gene TRBV7-9 combines with J gene TRBJ1-1; 7 bases align to TRBD1. CDR3 length: 16 residues. CDR1 is SEHNR, CDR2 FQNEAQ, per germline (reference sequence). V dropped 5 bases and J dropped 1; count of bases not matched to a gene: 10. The CDR3 spells CASSPYPRQGNTEAFF. The CDR3 DNA reads as TGTGCCAGCAGCCCCTACCCTCGACAGGGGAACACTGAAGCTTTCTTT.

The genes are TRBV10-3 and TRBJ2-3; 7 bases agree with TRBD1. Trimming removed 2 bases from V and 7 bases from J; junction bases left unmatched: 9. Germline assignment: CDR1 ENHRY and CDR2 SYGVKD. The CDR3 loop spans 15 amino acids. The CDR3 reads CAISETRSGGNTQYF. In DNA, the CDR3 is TGTGCCATCAGTGAGACCCGCTCAGGGGGAAATACGCAGTATTTT.

The rearrangement uses TRBV20-1 and TRBJ2-2, with 7 positions matching TRBD2. The CDR3 is made up of 15 amino acids. J lost 1 base, V lost 0 bases, and 2 bases had no gene match. Germline V lookup: CDR1 DFQATT, CDR2 SNEGSKA (reference sequence). Here the CDR3 reads CSAREWGGNTGELFF. For the CDR3, the DNA is TGCAGTGCTAGAGAGTGGGGGGGGAACACCGGGGAGCTGTTTTTT.

This clonotype was recorded many times. This chain uses TRBV3-1 with TRBJ1-5; 9 bases line up with TRBD1. CDR3 length: 14 residues. Germline lookup yields CDR1 LGHDT and CDR2 YNNKEL (reference sequence). Trimming took 3 bases from V and 6 from J; bases not matched to a gene: 3. This CDR3 reads CASSQDRGGQPQHF. The DNA for the CDR3 is TGTGCCAGCAGCCAGGACAGGGGTGGTCAGCCCCAGCATTTT.

The rearrangement links TRBV25-1 to TRBJ2-7; 9 nucleotides match TRBD2. Germline values: CDR1 MGHDK, CDR2 SYGVNS. The CDR3 loop spans 16 amino acids. The ends lost 3 bases at V and 0 bases at J; junction bases unmatched: 6. The CDR3 nucleotides read TGTGCCAGCAGTGATCCAAGCGGGAGGAGCTCCTACGAGCAGTACTTC. This gives the protein CASSDPSGRSSYEQYF.

This clonotype came up many times. The chain is built from TRBV30 and TRBJ1-6; D is unresolved. Trimming stripped 0 bases from V and 9 bases from J, with 12 bases between. Germline CDR1 GTSNPN, CDR2 SVGIG (reference sequence). This CDR3 spans 14 amino acids. The CDR3 region is CAWSVKGGASPLHF. The CDR3 DNA reads as TGTGCCTGGAGTGTTAAGGGAGGTGCTTCACCCCTCCACTTT.

The table lists this clonotype with many counts. V is TRBV19 and J is TRBJ1-1; D is uncertain. V was cut by 8 bases and J by 2 bases, with 3 bases left in between. In germline, CDR1 is LNHDA, CDR2 SQIVND (reference sequence). The CDR3 is made up of 10 amino acids. The CDR3 nucleotides are TGTGCCAGTGCAAACACTGAAGCTTTCTTT. This sequence encodes CASANTEAFF.

The CDR3 loop reads CASSTRDSVAKNIQYF. The CDR3, as DNA: TGTGCCAGCAGTACACGGGACTCTGTAGCCAAAAACATTCAGTACTTC. The chain has TRBV6-1 and TRBJ2-4, with TRBD2 as a possible D gene (6 bases). This CDR3 has 16 amino acids. V was cut by 5 bases and J by 0 bases, with 14 bases left in between. The germline gives CDR1 MNHNS, CDR2 SASEGT.

This clonotype was seen only once. A much bigger clone sits one base away, suggesting this may be a read error. The rearrangement links TRBV9 to TRBJ1-4; tentative D call: TRBD1 (6 bases). This CDR3 is built from 15 residues. V lost 4 bases to trimming and J lost 6 bases, with 16 bases between them. The germline CDR1 and CDR2 sequences are SGDLS and YYNGEE. In DNA form, the CDR3 reads TGTGCCAGCAGCCCGCCAGGGGAGTCTGATGAAAAACTGTTTTTT. Translated, it gives CASSPPGESDEKLFF.

The rearrangement links TRBV20-1 to TRBJ2-1; 9 bases agree with TRBD2. V lost 0 bases and J lost 5; bases outside the gene matches: 5. This CDR3 comprises 15 residues. Germline V gene data show CDR1 as DFQATT and CDR2 as SNEGSKA (reference sequence). CDR3 loop: CSARERGGFDNEQFF. The CDR3, as DNA: TGCAGTGCTAGAGAGCGGGGGGGTTTCGACAATGAGCAGTTCTTC.

In its sample, this clonotype was seen a few times. V is TRBV19 and J is TRBJ2-3; D may be TRBD1 (5 bases). Trimming took off 3 bases at V and 2 bases at J, with 9 bases between the two ends. The germline V gene encodes CDR1 LNHDA and CDR2 SQIVND (reference sequence). The CDR3 runs 14 residues. CDR3 bases: TGTGCCAGTAGTATTACAGGCTACACAGATACGCAGTATTTT. Its protein product is CASSITGYTDTQYF. Together with reference TRBV19 and TRBJ2-3, the CDR3 gives the full variable domain: DGGITQSPKYLFRKEGQNVTLSCEQNLNHDAMYWYRQDPGQGLRLIYYSQIVNDFQKGDIAEGYSVSREKKESFPLTVTSAQKNPTAFYLCASSITGYTDTQYFGPGTRLTVL.

The rearrangement joins TRBV19 to TRBJ1-1; D ambiguous. CDR1 and CDR2 (germline): LNHDA, SQIVND (reference sequence). The CDR3 totals 13 residues. V was clipped by 5 bases and J by 1 base, with 8 bases between them. The CDR3 sequence is CASSARPNTEAFF. CDR3 sequence (DNA): TGTGCCAGTAGTGCCCGACCGAACACTGAAGCTTTCTTT.

The table lists this clonotype with a few counts. The chain employs TRBV12-3 or TRBV12-4 and TRBJ2-7, with D unresolved. V was cut by 5 bases and J by 6 bases, with 14 bases left in between. This CDR3 has 13 residues. CDR3 nucleotide sequence: TGTGCCAGCAGTATAAACACCCTCTCCGAGCAGTACTTC. Its protein is CASSINTLSEQYF.

The rearrangement uses TRBV2 and TRBJ2-7; D is possibly TRBD2 (5 bases). The ends were cut back, 1 base at V and 1 base at J, with 8 bases in the middle. Germline values: CDR1 SNHLY, CDR2 FYNNEI. CDR3 size: 14 residues. The CDR3: CASSEGLASYEQYF. Written as DNA, the CDR3 is TGTGCCAGCAGTGAAGGTCTAGCTTCCTACGAGCAGTACTTC. Combining the CDR3 with reference TRBV2 and TRBJ2-7 gives the whole variable domain EPEVTQTPSHQVTQMGQEVILRCVPISNHLYFYWYRQILGQKVEFLVSFYNNEISEKSEIFDDQFSVERPDGSNFTLKIRSTKLEDSAMYFCASSEGLASYEQYFGPGTRLTVT.

This clonotype was recorded a few times. The chain's CDR3 is CASSSAGHEQFF. CDR3 coding DNA: TGTGCCAGCAGCTCAGCGGGGCATGAGCAGTTCTTC. The chain is built from TRBV7-6 and TRBJ2-1; 7 bases are a match to TRBD2. The trim removed 4 bases at V and 8 bases at J, leaving 2 bases unmatched. This CDR3 is built from 12 residues. Germline CDR1 and CDR2: SGHVS and FNYEAQ. The whole variable domain, filled in from reference TRBV7-6 and TRBJ2-1, reads GAGVSQSPRYKVTKRGQDVALRCDPISGHVSLYWYRQALGQGPEFLTYFNYEAQQDKSGLPNDRFSAERPEGSISTLTIQRTEQRDSAMYRCASSSAGHEQFFGPGTRLTVL.

This clonotype was detected ten times or more. The genes are TRBV7-3 and TRBJ2-4, with a tentative D call TRBD1 (6 bases). The CDR3 consists of 13 residues. Trimming stripped 5 bases from V and 8 bases from J, with 13 bases between. The germline V gene has CDR1 SGHTA and CDR2 FQGTGA. This CDR3 is CASSRGRGDIQYF. CDR3 DNA sequence: TGTGCCAGCAGCCGCGGCAGGGGTGACATTCAGTACTTC.

The rearrangement uses TRBV11-1 and TRBJ1-6; no definite D call. Deletions cut 0 bases from V and 9 bases from J, with 6 bases between. CDR1 SGHAT and CDR2 FQDESV come from the germline V gene (reference sequence). The CDR3 contains 13 residues. Here the CDR3 reads CASSLAVGSPLHF. The DNA for the CDR3 is TGTGCCAGCAGCTTAGCGGTGGGTTCACCCCTCCACTTT.

A word on this clonotype: Sequence at one end of the junction differs from germline and may be a read error. J is TRBJ1-2 and V is TRBV5-1, with TRBD1 matching over 8 bases. The germline V gene has CDR1 SGHRS and CDR2 YFSETQ. This CDR3 has 13 residues. For the CDR3, the DNA is TGTGCCAGCAGCAAGAAACAGGGGGAGTTGGACACCTTC. It codes for CASSKKQGELDTF.

The gene calls are TRBV2 and TRBJ1-4; D is unresolved. CDR3 length: 12 amino acids. The ends were cut back, 4 bases at V and 8 bases at J, with 8 bases in the middle. In germline, CDR1 is SNHLY, CDR2 FYNNEI. CDR3 sequence (DNA): TGTGCCAGCAGTGCTTCAGGAGAAAAACTGTTTTTT. Encoded protein: CASSASGEKLFF. The whole variable domain, filled in from reference TRBV2 and TRBJ1-4, reads EPEVTQTPSHQVTQMGQEVILRCVPISNHLYFYWYRQILGQKVEFLVSFYNNEISEKSEIFDDQFSVERPDGSNFTLKIRSTKLEDSAMYFCASSASGEKLFFGSGTQLSVL.

This clonotype appeared many times. The chain combines TRBV13 with TRBJ2-5; tentatively, D is TRBD2 (5 bases). V lost 2 bases and J lost 4, with 8 bases in between. The germline V gene has CDR1 PRHDT and CDR2 FYEKMQ (reference sequence). The length of the CDR3 is 13 residues. Here the CDR3 reads CASSLMGRETQYF. The CDR3 region has the DNA TGTGCCAGCAGCTTAATGGGGAGAGAGACCCAGTACTTC.

This CDR3 is CASSQEPDSYQETQYF. CDR3 in DNA: TGCGCCAGCAGCCAAGAACCGGACTCTTACCAAGAGACCCAGTACTTC. V is TRBV4-1 and J is TRBJ2-5, with a tentative D call TRBD2 (5 bases). Looked up from germline, CDR1 is MGHRA and CDR2 is YSYEKL. V was pared by 0 bases and J by 0 bases, with 11 bases between. The CDR3 is 16 amino acids.

This clonotype was seen repeatedly, ten times or more. The chain couples TRBV5-1 to TRBJ2-7; D remains ambiguous. This CDR3 is 14 amino acids long. Germline assignment: CDR1 SGHRS and CDR2 YFSETQ. V shed 6 bases and J shed 2 bases, with 15 bases lying between them. CDR3 nucleotides: TGCGCCAGCACCCTAGGTGGTAGTACCTACGAGCAGTACTTC. Translated, it gives CASTLGGSTYEQYF.

This clonotype showed up just a few times. Possible read error: a much larger clone is one base away. This chain uses TRBV9 with TRBJ2-1; maybe TRBD1 (5 bases). The CDR3 loop spans 15 amino acids. The germline V gene encodes CDR1 SGDLS and CDR2 YYNGEE. The V gene lost 6 bases and the J gene lost 3 bases, with 16 bases spanning the gap. The CDR3 here is CASNSTVAYYNEQFF. CDR3 coding DNA: TGTGCCAGCAACTCGACAGTAGCTTACTACAATGAGCAGTTCTTC.

V and J are TRBV7-9 and TRBJ1-3; D is undetermined. The germline V and J ends were trimmed by 2 bases and 3 bases, with 17 bases remaining between them. Germline CDR1 and CDR2: SEHNR and FQNEAQ (reference sequence). The CDR3 sequence is 17 residues long. The CDR3 is CASSLSRLVLVGNTIYF. In nucleotides, the CDR3 is TGTGCCAGCAGCTTATCCCGACTTGTGCTGGTTGGAAACACCATATATTTT.

This clonotype was detected ten times or more. V is TRBV7-8 and J is TRBJ1-6; a possible D gene is TRBD1 (6 bases). Germline V CDR1 and CDR2: SGHVS, FQNEAQ. The CDR3 is 15 amino acids. Trimming shortened V by 2 bases and J by 6 bases, and 11 bases separated the two germline ends. The CDR3 DNA reads as TGTGCCAGCAGCTTAACCACAGGGTCTAATTCACCCCTCCACTTT. This codes for CASSLTTGSNSPLHF. Full variable domain (rest looked up from reference TRBV7-8 and TRBJ1-6): GAGVSQSPRYKVAKRGQDVALRCDPISGHVSLFWYQQALGQGPEFLTYFQNEAQLDKSGLPSDRFFAERPEGSVSTLKIQRTQQEDSAVYLCASSLTTGSNSPLHFGNGTRLTVT.

The sample holds many counts of this clonotype. The V call is TRBV5-1, the J call TRBJ1-2; D is ambiguous. The CDR3 runs 16 residues. V shed 0 bases and J shed 8 bases, with 20 bases lying between them. Germline V gene sequence: CDR1 SGHRS, CDR2 YFSETQ. CDR3 sequence: CASSLGEQWNVVGYTF. In DNA form, the CDR3 reads TGCGCCAGCAGCTTGGGCGAACAGTGGAACGTGGTAGGCTACACCTTC. Complete variable domain (other parts from reference TRBV5-1 and TRBJ1-2): KAGVTQTPRYLIKTRGQQVTLSCSPISGHRSVSWYQQTPGQGLQFLFEYFSETQRNKGNFPGRFSGRQFSNSRSEMNVSTLELGDSALYLCASSLGEQWNVVGYTFGSGTRLTVV.

Of note for this clonotype: A much larger clone lies one base from this, so it may be a read error. Since no conserved phenylalanine or tryptophan closes the CDR3, a read error is the likely cause. The J gene is TRBJ2-3, the V gene TRBV11-2, with TRBD2 as a possible D gene (6 bases). This CDR3 is built from 13 residues. Germline CDR1 SGHAT, CDR2 FQNNGV. The V and J ends lost 4 bases and 4 bases respectively, with 9 bases between them. CDR3 protein: CASSSLAADTQYL. CDR3 coding DNA: TGTGCCAGCAGCTCGTTAGCGGCAGATACGCAGTATTTA.

V gene TRBV28 combines with J gene TRBJ1-2; perhaps TRBD1 as D (6 bases). Germline V gene sequence: CDR1 MDHEN, CDR2 SYDVKM. CDR3 length: 14 residues. Trimming took 7 bases from V and 8 from J, leaving 20 bases between them. The DNA of the CDR3 is TGTGCCAGCATCTCCTTTGGGGGCGCGGGAGGCTACACCTTC. Its protein product is CASISFGGAGGYTF.

This clonotype has ten or more counts. The chain couples TRBV20-1 to TRBJ2-1; 10 bases line up with TRBD2. Germline loops: CDR1 DFQATT, CDR2 SNEGSKA (reference sequence). This CDR3 is built from 17 residues. V shed 3 bases, J shed 5 bases, and the junction held 13 bases outside the gene matches. CDR3 DNA sequence: TGCAGTGCTAGGTCGCTAGCGGGGGCTCAGACAAACAATGAGCAGTTCTTC. It encodes CSARSLAGAQTNNEQFF.